This T cell receptor beta chain originates from a study of blood T cell repertoires in COVID-19. Trimming at V came to 0 bases and at J to 0 bases, leaving 5 bases not matched to a gene. The CDR3 consists of 17 residues. Germline loops: CDR1 MGHRA, CDR2 YSYEKL. The protocol was immunoSEQ multiplex PCR, while the TCRdb copy is restricted to in-frame clones and leaves out a portion. The repertoire holds 150,000 to 200,000 clones, with around 89% as singletons. Specimen: peripheral blood. This sequence joins TRBV4-1 and TRBJ2-1; 7 bases match TRBD1. This TCR was sampled from a man aged 40-49 years with active or convalescent COVID-19. CDR3 nucleotide sequence: TGCGCCAGCAGCCAAGATCGGGACAGAAGCTCCTACAATGAGCAGTTCTTC. It encodes CASSQDRDRSSYNEQFF.